Listed below are T cell receptor beta chains from one sample, sequenced in a study of CXCR3-negative and CXCR3-positive naive CD8 T cells. Following a re-call of the 5' RACE reads, TCRdb has one entry per CDR3 protein and lacks DNA. Its table lists about 7,000 distinct CDR3 sequences. What was sequenced was naive CXCR3+ CD8+ T cells from blood. The receptors were gathered from a human donor in good health. Some clones in this sample may be carry-over from other donors' samples. The CDR3 runs from the conserved cysteine through the conserved F or W. Each record gives: J gene, CDR3 length, V gene, clone size, CDR3 protein. Clone size is given for some rows only: seen once, a few or many times, or a class if the clone is expanded.

>TRBJ2-7|13|TRBV20-1|.
CSVDSGGPYEQYF
>TRBJ2-5|15|TRBV11-2|medium-sized
CASSLGLAHKETQYF
>TRBJ2-3|19|TRBV6-5|medium-sized
CASSPSRSGMSVGTDTQYF
>TRBJ2-7|13|TRBV29-1|.
CSARIGQGYEQYF
>TRBJ2-7|15|TRBV9|.
CASSVGASGTYEQYF
>TRBJ2-3|16|TRBV6-2/TRBV6-3|.
CASSSRTGGNAVTQYF
>TRBJ2-6|14|TRBV12-3/TRBV12-4|medium-sized
CASSQISGANVLTF
>TRBJ2-7|15|TRBV27|.
CASSLRAGGHYEQYF
>TRBJ2-7|14|TRBV29-1|.
CSAGGGGQGYEQYF
>TRBJ1-1|14|TRBV29-1|.
CSVDSGSALAEAFF
>TRBJ2-7|13|TRBV28|medium-sized
CASSLRGPYEQYF
>TRBJ2-3|16|TRBV12-3/TRBV12-4|.
CASSRTSGEITDTQYF
>TRBJ1-5|15|TRBV5-1|.
CASSLGQGADQPQHF
>TRBJ1-5|17|TRBV5-4|.
CASSLVGQGFSNQPQHF
>TRBJ2-7|12|TRBV29-1|medium-sized
CSVAQGAYEQYF
>TRBJ2-3|19|TRBV9|.
CASSASVEYRDDALDTQYF
>TRBJ2-6|15|TRBV13|medium-sized
CASSHRASGANVLTF
>TRBJ2-3|13|TRBV6-2/TRBV6-3|.
CASSYGGTDTQYF
>TRBJ2-1|15|TRBV18|.
CASSPPQGRSNEQFF
>TRBJ2-7|13|TRBV5-1|.
CASSLGGEYEQYF
>TRBJ2-1|19|TRBV6-5|medium-sized
CASSYIPRSGLPSYNEQFF
>TRBJ1-3|15|TRBV6-5|medium-sized
CASSYGQGVGNTIYF
>TRBJ2-5|19|TRBV21-1|.
CASSKLEVSGRARQETQYF
>TRBJ2-5|14|TRBV7-8|medium-sized
CASSPADRVGTQYF
>TRBJ2-3|13|TRBV29-1|.
CSVDPVGTDTQYF
>TRBJ2-1|11|TRBV5-1|.
CASSFGQYQFF
>TRBJ2-7|13|TRBV6-5|.
CASSYSMSYEQYF
>TRBJ1-1|12|TRBV29-1|.
CSVEDLSDEAFF
>TRBJ2-1|15|TRBV7-6|.
CASSTRQSSYNEQFF